Following are 23 T cell receptor beta chains from one sample sequenced in a study of technical replicates of blood from several donors. Sequencing used immunoSEQ multiplex PCR; TCRdb keeps in-frame clones, though not all of them. The sample has approximately 89,000 clones, roughly 94% seen once; the top ten hold around 0.37%. The source material was T cells isolated from PBMCs. The receptors originated from a human donor in good health.

This chain links TRBV5-1 with TRBJ2-7, with 7 bases matching TRBD2. J lost 2 bases, V lost 5 bases, and 10 bases had no gene match. The length of the CDR3 is 15 residues. CDR1 and CDR2 from the germline V gene are SGHRS and YFSETQ. As DNA, the CDR3 is TGCGCCAGCAGGTCCACTAGCGCGCCTCCCTACGAGCAGTACTTC. Its translation: CASRSTSAPPYEQYF.

J is TRBJ2-3 and V is TRBV29-1; 9 nucleotides match TRBD2. Germline CDR1 and CDR2: SQVTM and ANQGSEA. V shed 6 bases and J 5 bases; nucleotides not matched to a gene: 9. The CDR3 contains 14 residues. CDR3 protein: CSVVSSGIGDTQYF. The CDR3, as DNA: TGCAGCGTGGTATCTAGCGGGATTGGAGATACGCAGTATTTT.

This chain uses TRBV21-1 with TRBJ2-7; whether TRBD2, the table's D call, matches the DNA was not checked. TRBV21-1 is a recognized pseudogene. CDR3 length equals 15 residues. The CDR3: CASSKEKREQLRQYF. Written as DNA, the CDR3 is TGTGCCAGCAGCAAAGAAAAGAGGGAACAGCTGCGGCAGTACTTC.

The chain carries TRBV27 and TRBJ1-2, with TRBD1 matching 10 bases. The germline gives CDR1 MNHEY, CDR2 SMNVEV (reference sequence). CDR3 length: 12 amino acids. Trimming at V came to 6 bases and at J to 8 bases, leaving 3 bases not matched to a gene. The CDR3 is CASRDRGRGYTF. The CDR3 DNA reads as TGTGCCAGCAGAGACAGGGGGCGAGGCTACACCTTC.

The V and J genes are TRBV13 and TRBJ2-7; possible D gene TRBD2, 7 bases. The CDR3 contains 15 residues. Trimming took off 0 bases at V and 2 bases at J, with 11 bases between the two ends. Germline V gene lookup returns CDR1 PRHDT and CDR2 FYEKMQ (reference sequence). CDR3 protein: CASSLGSGGPYEQYF. The CDR3 DNA reads as TGTGCCAGCAGCTTAGGATCGGGGGGCCCCTACGAGCAGTACTTC. Full variable domain (missing parts from reference TRBV13 and TRBJ2-7): AAGVIQSPRHLIKEKRETATLKCYPIPRHDTVYWYQQGPGQDPQFLISFYEKMQSDKGSIPDRFSAQQFSDYHSELNMSSLELGDSALYFCASSLGSGGPYEQYFGPGTRLTVT.

The V gene is TRBV27, the J gene TRBJ2-5, with 8 bases that match TRBD1. The V segment lost 1 base and the J segment 4 bases; nucleotides outside the gene matches: 2. The germline V gene has CDR1 MNHEY and CDR2 SMNVEV (reference sequence). The length of the CDR3 is 14 residues. In DNA, the CDR3 is TGTGCCAGCAGTTTATTCCAGGGGGCAGAGACCCAGTACTTC. Its protein product is CASSLFQGAETQYF.

This sequence joins TRBV27 and TRBJ1-4; 9 bases map to TRBD1. Germline V CDR1 and CDR2: MNHEY, SMNVEV (reference sequence). V lost 5 bases, J lost 7 bases, and 8 bases stayed unmatched. This CDR3 is 15 amino acids long. The DNA of the CDR3 is TGTGCCAGCAGTCCCCAGGACAGGGGATTTGAAAAACTGTTTTTT. This gives the protein CASSPQDRGFEKLFF.

This clone was observed a single time. The chain recombines TRBV7-3 with TRBJ2-7; 10 bases are a match to TRBD1. Germline trimming cut 4 bases from V and 3 bases from J; bases unmatched to any gene: 3. Germline CDR1 SGHTA, CDR2 FQGTGA. The CDR3 length is 14 residues. This CDR3 reads CASSSTGGGYEQYF. Written as DNA, the CDR3 is TGTGCCAGCAGCTCGACAGGGGGCGGCTACGAGCAGTACTTC.

V gene TRBV6-5 combines with J gene TRBJ1-3; no firm D call. Trimming removed 0 bases at V and 0 bases at J, with 6 bases between. Germline V gene sequence: CDR1 MNHEY, CDR2 SVGAGI. The CDR3 length is 15 residues. CDR3 sequence: CASSYSGGSGNTIYF. The CDR3 nucleotides are TGTGCCAGCAGTTACTCGGGAGGCTCTGGAAACACCATATATTTT.

This chain links TRBV10-3 with TRBJ1-2; a possible D gene is TRBD1 (5 bases). V was clipped by 8 bases and J by 3 bases, with 10 bases between them. CDR1 is ENHRY, CDR2 SYGVKD, per germline. The CDR3 length is 12 residues. CDR3 nucleotides: TGTGCCATCGCCATACAGGACTATGGCTACACCTTC. Translated, it gives CAIAIQDYGYTF.

In this sample, this clone turned up once. The rearrangement links TRBV10-3 to TRBJ2-7; TRBD1 agrees at 9 bases. CDR1 and CDR2 (germline): ENHRY, SYGVKD. The CDR3 is made up of 13 amino acids. CDR3 sequence: CASGDRGAYEQYF. The CDR3 DNA reads as TGTGCATCGGGAGACAGGGGGGCCTACGAGCAGTACTTC.

The chain has TRBV19 and TRBJ1-4; D is unresolved. The ends were cut back, 1 base at V and 5 bases at J, with 11 bases in the middle. Germline loops: CDR1 LNHDA, CDR2 SQIVND (reference sequence). The CDR3 length is 15 residues. The CDR3 DNA sequence: TGTGCCAGTAGTATAGGGCCAGGTCGAAATGAAAAACTGTTTTTT. Its translation is CASSIGPGRNEKLFF.

CDR3 nucleotides: TGTGCCACCAGAGAAGGATCGGGGTGGGCGGGGCTTAGCACAGATACGCAGTATTTT. This codes for CATREGSGWAGLSTDTQYF. V usage is TRBV15 and J usage is TRBJ2-3, with D perhaps TRBD2 (6 bases). The CDR3 length is 19 residues. The germline V and J ends were trimmed by 6 bases and 0 bases, with 25 bases remaining between them. In germline, CDR1 is LNHNV, CDR2 YYDKDF (reference sequence).

This clone was seen more than once but under ten times. The V and J genes are TRBV7-3 and TRBJ1-2; a weak D match, TRBD1 (6 bases). This CDR3 has 12 residues. Trimming removed 5 bases from V and 14 bases from J, with 18 bases in between. Germline CDR1 SGHTA, CDR2 FQGTGA. CDR3 protein: CASSNDPGARTF. The CDR3 coding sequence is TGTGCCAGCAGCAACGACCCAGGGGCAAGGACCTTC.

This clone has a single count. The V and J genes are TRBV10-3 and TRBJ2-5; 10 bases align to TRBD1. V gave up 3 bases and J gave up 0 bases; unmatched junction bases: 4. The CDR3 totals 16 residues. Germline-derived CDR1 and CDR2 are ENHRY and SYGVKD. The CDR3, as DNA: TGTGCCATCAGTGACCCGGGACAGGGGTACCAAGAGACCCAGTACTTC. Translating gives CAISDPGQGYQETQYF.

The CDR3 loop is CASSGLAGTDEQYF. The CDR3 DNA reads as TGTGCCAGCAGTGGACTAGCGGGAACAGACGAGCAGTACTTC. The V call is TRBV2, the J call TRBJ2-7, with 11 bases that match TRBD2. With V trimmed by 4 bases and J by 5 bases, 4 bases remained unmatched. Germline-derived CDR1 and CDR2 are SNHLY and FYNNEI. This CDR3 is 14 amino acids long.

J is TRBJ2-7 and V is TRBV4-1; 8 positions match TRBD1. V lost 0 bases, J lost 11 bases, and 6 bases stayed unmatched. The CDR3 contains 13 residues. The germline CDR1 and CDR2 sequences are MGHRA and YSYEKL. The CDR3 region is CASSQDRTGRKYF. CDR3 coding DNA: TGCGCCAGCAGCCAAGATCGGACAGGGCGTAAGTACTTC.

This sequence joins TRBV28 and TRBJ2-7, with TRBD1 matching over 9 bases. Germline CDR1 is MDHEN and CDR2 is SYDVKM. The CDR3 contains 14 residues. Trimming took 4 bases from V and 3 from J; bases not matched to a gene: 4. The CDR3 sequence is CASSSSDRGYEQYF. The CDR3 DNA is TGTGCCAGCAGTTCCTCGGACAGGGGCTACGAGCAGTACTTC.

J is TRBJ1-2 and V is TRBV5-1; 8 bases are shared with TRBD1. Germline V gene lookup returns CDR1 SGHRS and CDR2 YFSETQ. V trimming: 4 bases; J trimming: 6 bases; junction bases outside the gene matches: 14. The CDR3 length is 16 residues. The CDR3 protein is CASSTLDRGYGDGYTF. The CDR3 DNA reads TGCGCCAGCAGCACCCTCGACAGGGGATATGGAGATGGCTACACCTTC.

With regard to this clone: This CDR3 is also generated by other DNA sequences in the sample. The V call is TRBV27, the J call TRBJ2-7, with 8 bases lining up with TRBD2. After removal of 5 bases from V and 3 bases from J, the junction contained 3 bases not matched to a gene. The CDR3 has 13 residues. CDR1 is MNHEY, CDR2 SMNVEV, per germline (reference sequence). As DNA, the CDR3 is TGTGCCAGCAGTCCGGGGACTAGCTACGAGCAGTACTTC. This gives the protein CASSPGTSYEQYF.

The rearrangement joins TRBV19 to TRBJ2-5, with TRBD2 matching 11 bases. CDR3 length: 14 amino acids. Trimming took 6 bases from V and 3 from J; bases not matched to a gene: 3. CDR1 and CDR2 (germline): LNHDA, SQIVND (reference sequence). The CDR3 nucleotides are TGTGCCAGTAGCCAGGGACTAGCGGAAGAGACCCAGTACTTC. It specifies CASSQGLAEETQYF.

The J gene is TRBJ1-2, the V gene TRBV4-1; 8 bases are a match to TRBD1. The V gene's germline CDR1 is MGHRA and CDR2 YSYEKL. CDR3 length equals 15 residues. Unmatched junction bases numbered 7, after V lost 3 bases and J lost 4 bases. In DNA form, the CDR3 reads TGCGCCAGCAGCCAGGGGAACGGACAGGGCTATGGCTACACCTTC. Its translation is CASSQGNGQGYGYTF.

CDR3 amino acids: CASTRVAGSNQPQHF. Here the CDR3 DNA reads TGTGCCAGCACTAGAGTAGCTGGTAGCAATCAGCCCCAGCATTTT. V usage is TRBV27 and J usage is TRBJ1-5; D is ambiguous. With 7 bases removed from V and 0 bases from J, the gap between germline ends came to 13 bases. The CDR3 has 15 residues. Germline CDR1 and CDR2: MNHEY and SMNVEV (reference sequence).